Shown below are 22 T cell receptor beta chains from a single sample sequenced in a study of blood T cell repertoires in COVID-19. Repertoires were generated with immunoSEQ multiplex PCR, while TCRdb's copy carries only in-frame clones and drops some. The data contain some 400,000 clones, over 75% of them singletons. Sequencing was done on a sample of peripheral blood. Receptors were obtained from a woman aged 30 to 39 with COVID-19, enrolled during active disease.

This clone has more than one count but fewer than ten. This chain connects TRBV4-1 to TRBJ2-2; 7 nucleotides agree with TRBD2. Germline CDR1 reads MGHRA; CDR2 reads YSYEKL. This CDR3 spans 13 amino acids. Trimming took 6 bases from V and 6 from J; bases not matched to a gene: 4. CDR3 residues: CASSRTSSGELFF. The CDR3 bases are TGCGCCAGCAGTCGGACTAGTTCCGGGGAGCTGTTTTTT.

This clone was recorded at least ten times. This sample also contains other DNA sequences that code for the same CDR3. The chain's CDR3 is CSAAYTDTQYF. In DNA form, the CDR3 reads TGCAGTGCCGCCTACACAGATACGCAGTATTTT. The genes are TRBV20-1 and TRBJ2-3, with no clear D. V gave up 6 bases and J gave up 2 bases, with 6 bases separating them. The CDR3 length is 11 residues. Germline V lookup: CDR1 DFQATT, CDR2 SNEGSKA (reference sequence).

The V call is TRBV5-1, the J call TRBJ2-5; 11 bases fit TRBD2. The germline CDR1 and CDR2 sequences are SGHRS and YFSETQ. Losses at the gene ends were 0 bases for V and 4 bases for J; bases not matched to a gene: 2. The CDR3 covers 15 residues. CDR3 in DNA: TGCGCCAGCAGCTTGGGACTAGCGGGAATAGAGACCCAGTACTTC. Translation gives CASSLGLAGIETQYF.

The chain uses TRBV10-3 and TRBJ2-7; D is unclear. Trimming stripped 2 bases from V and 0 bases from J, with 14 bases between. CDR3 size: 16 residues. CDR1 and CDR2 (germline): ENHRY, SYGVKD. The CDR3 protein is CAISEAMLLGSYEQYF. The DNA for the CDR3 is TGTGCCATCAGTGAGGCAATGCTCCTCGGCTCCTACGAGCAGTACTTC.

The chain combines TRBV10-1 with TRBJ2-3, with TRBD1 as a possible D gene (6 bases). The CDR3 length is 16 residues. Germline lookup yields CDR1 WNHNN and CDR2 SYGVQD (reference sequence). V shed 2 bases and J shed 3 bases, with 15 bases lying between them. The CDR3 sequence is CASSEQGMLGTDTQYF. The CDR3 nucleotides are TGCGCCAGCAGTGAGCAGGGGATGTTAGGAACAGATACGCAGTATTTT.

The J gene is TRBJ2-7, the V gene TRBV10-3, with D possibly TRBD2 on 6 matching bases. From germline, CDR1 is ENHRY and CDR2 SYGVKD. The CDR3 extends over 15 amino acids. Trimming removed 3 bases at V and 3 bases at J, with 15 bases between. The CDR3 loop is CAISDEAGPVYEQYF. In nucleotides, the CDR3 is TGTGCCATCAGTGATGAGGCGGGACCGGTCTACGAGCAGTACTTC.

The V call is TRBV10-3, the J call TRBJ2-3; tentatively, D is TRBD2 (7 bases). The V gene lost 2 bases and the J gene lost 8 bases, with 14 bases spanning the gap. The CDR3 runs 14 residues. Per germline, CDR1 ENHRY and CDR2 SYGVKD. CDR3 amino acids: CAISEKGGAGTQYF. The CDR3, as DNA: TGTGCCATCAGTGAGAAGGGGGGGGCGGGTACGCAGTATTTT.

The chain combines TRBV6-5 with TRBJ1-6, with 7 bases fitting TRBD1. Germline CDR1 MNHEY, CDR2 SVGAGI. The CDR3 has 13 residues. The V and J ends lost 6 bases and 11 bases, in that order; junction bases with no gene match: 7. The CDR3 DNA follows: TGTGCCAGCAGAAGACAGGGTGCACCACCCCTCCACTTT. Translation gives CASRRQGAPPLHF.

The V and J genes are TRBV19 and TRBJ2-7; 8 nucleotides line up with TRBD1. From germline, CDR1 is LNHDA and CDR2 SQIVND (reference sequence). The CDR3 covers 15 residues. With V trimmed by 4 bases and J by 3 bases, 8 bases remained unmatched. DNA for the CDR3: TGTGCCAGTAGTAAAGGACAGGGCGGATACTACGAGCAGTACTTC. Protein: CASSKGQGGYYEQYF. The full variable domain, rest sourced from reference TRBV19 and TRBJ2-7, is DGGITQSPKYLFRKEGQNVTLSCEQNLNHDAMYWYRQDPGQGLRLIYYSQIVNDFQKGDIAEGYSVSREKKESFPLTVTSAQKNPTAFYLCASSKGQGGYYEQYFGPGTRLTVT.

The genes are TRBV19 and TRBJ2-1, with a weak D call TRBD1 (6 bases). CDR3 length: 13 amino acids. The V and J ends lost 1 base and 10 bases respectively, with 11 bases between them. The germline V gene encodes CDR1 LNHDA and CDR2 SQIVND (reference sequence). CDR3 region: CASSIGTDREQFF. Here the CDR3 DNA reads TGTGCCAGTAGTATAGGGACAGACCGGGAGCAGTTCTTC. Supplemented by reference TRBV19 and TRBJ2-1, the full variable domain reads DGGITQSPKYLFRKEGQNVTLSCEQNLNHDAMYWYRQDPGQGLRLIYYSQIVNDFQKGDIAEGYSVSREKKESFPLTVTSAQKNPTAFYLCASSIGTDREQFFGPGTRLTVL.

This clone occurred once. V is TRBV30 and J is TRBJ2-7; perhaps TRBD2 as D (6 bases). The CDR3 has 12 residues. With 6 bases removed from V and 3 bases from J, the gap between germline ends came to 12 bases. From germline, CDR1 is GTSNPN and CDR2 SVGIG (reference sequence). CDR3: CACHGGGYEQYF. CDR3 DNA sequence: TGTGCCTGTCACGGGGGTGGCTACGAGCAGTACTTC.

V gene TRBV4-1 combines with J gene TRBJ2-7; the match to TRBD2 covers 8 bases. Trimming at V came to 1 base and at J to 5 bases, leaving 10 bases not matched to a gene. Per germline, CDR1 MGHRA and CDR2 YSYEKL. The CDR3 is made up of 16 amino acids. CDR3 coding DNA: TGCGCCAGCAGCCAAGGAAACAGCGGGAGTCGCCACGAGCAGTACTTC. Its protein product is CASSQGNSGSRHEQYF.

This clone has just one count. The J gene is TRBJ1-1, the V gene TRBV10-3; 10 bases map to TRBD1. CDR3 size: 13 residues. The V segment lost 11 bases and the J segment 8 bases; nucleotides outside the gene matches: 11. Germline V lookup: CDR1 ENHRY, CDR2 SYGVKD. The CDR3 DNA sequence: TGTGCCTTAAGGACAGGGGGGACCTCAGAAGCTTTCTTT. The encoded protein is CALRTGGTSEAFF.

This clone occurred once. The V and J genes are TRBV30 and TRBJ2-7; TRBD2 is a possible D gene (6 bases). This CDR3 has 14 residues. Trimming left V 0 bases short and J 2 bases short, with 11 bases between. CDR1 and CDR2 (germline): GTSNPN, SVGIG (reference sequence). The CDR3 protein is CAWSVQRVPYEQYF. CDR3 DNA sequence: TGTGCCTGGAGTGTCCAGCGGGTACCCTACGAGCAGTACTTC.

The V gene is TRBV4-3, the J gene TRBJ2-5; D is uncertain. Deletions cut 0 bases from V and 5 bases from J, with 13 bases between. The CDR3 has 15 residues. Germline CDR1 and CDR2: LGHNA and YSLEER. CDR3 residues: CASSQDLGDSETQYF. In nucleotides, the CDR3 is TGCGCCAGCAGCCAAGATCTAGGAGACTCTGAGACCCAGTACTTC.

This clone was observed once. For the CDR3, the DNA is TGTGCCAGCAGTTTACCAACCTTCGGACTAGCGGGGGGAGATACGCAGTATTTT. Amino acids: CASSLPTFGLAGGDTQYF. The rearrangement uses TRBV28 and TRBJ2-3, with TRBD2 matching 14 bases. CDR1 is MDHEN, CDR2 SYDVKM, per germline. CDR3 length: 18 residues. Unmatched junction bases numbered 9, after V lost 2 bases and J lost 5 bases.

The chain joins TRBV9 to TRBJ1-1; unclear D gene. The CDR3 runs to 15 residues. V shed 4 bases and J shed 1 base, with 14 bases lying between them. Germline CDR1 SGDLS, CDR2 YYNGEE. This chain's CDR3 is CASSLLPGGNTEAFF. In DNA form, the CDR3 reads TGTGCCAGCAGCCTACTGCCCGGAGGGAACACTGAAGCTTTCTTT.

The chain has TRBV2 and TRBJ1-5; D not resolved. The CDR3 has 15 amino acids. The V gene lost 0 bases and the J gene lost 4 bases, with 10 bases spanning the gap. Looked up from germline, CDR1 is SNHLY and CDR2 is FYNNEI. CDR3 sequence: CASSEARPLNQPQHF. Here the CDR3 DNA reads TGTGCCAGCAGTGAAGCCAGGCCCCTTAATCAGCCCCAGCATTTT.

The gene calls are TRBV7-2 and TRBJ1-6; no clear D gene. The CDR3 is 16 amino acids. Germline assignment: CDR1 SGHTA and CDR2 FQGNSA. Trimming removed 2 bases from V and 10 bases from J, with 18 bases in between. CDR3 protein: CASSLRGSALGSPLHF. CDR3 DNA sequence: TGTGCCAGCAGCTTAAGAGGCTCGGCGTTAGGATCACCCCTCCACTTT.

This clone was found once. CDR3 nucleotide sequence: TGCAGCGTTGAAGGCCTCGGGAAAAACATTCAGTACTTC. Encoded protein: CSVEGLGKNIQYF. The chain joins TRBV29-1 to TRBJ2-4, with D uncertain. This CDR3 contains 13 residues. V was pared by 1 base and J by 4 bases, with 8 bases between. Germline V gene data show CDR1 as SQVTM and CDR2 as ANQGSEA.

The chain carries TRBV12-5 and TRBJ1-4; tentative D call: TRBD1 (6 bases). The germline V and J ends were trimmed by 2 bases and 3 bases, with 16 bases remaining between them. The CDR3 is 17 amino acids. The germline V gene has CDR1 LGHNT and CDR2 FRNRAP. The CDR3 loop is CASGLPPLGGANEKLFF. CDR3 nucleotides: TGTGCTAGTGGTTTGCCCCCTTTAGGGGGGGCTAATGAAAAACTGTTTTTT.

V and J are TRBV7-8 and TRBJ1-6; D unclear. V gave up 1 base and J gave up 0 bases, with 7 bases separating them. There are 16 residues in the CDR3. Germline V gives CDR1 SGHVS, CDR2 FQNEAQ. CDR3 loop: CASSLVPSSYNSPLHF. The CDR3, as DNA: TGTGCCAGCAGCTTAGTACCCAGCTCCTATAATTCACCCCTCCACTTT.